This passage covers 16 T cell receptor delta chains from one sample sequenced in a study of gamma delta lymphoproliferative disorders and STAT genes. TCRdb re-called the multiplex PCR reads via CATT. Of around 1,200 delta-chain clones listed, roughly 2% are singletons. PBMCs from patients and controls supplied the genomic DNA for sequencing. Sequenced input: blood. Receptor source: a human donor in good health.

This clone has a handful of counts. A read error likely explains this, since a far larger clone differs by one base. Other DNA sequences in this sample translate to the same CDR3. This chain uses TRDV1 with TRDJ3; TRDD3 agrees at 7 bases. This CDR3 is 19 amino acids long. Germline lookup yields CDR1 TSWWSYY and CDR2 QGS. V was clipped by 3 bases and J by 2 bases; unmatched bases: 10. CDR3 loop: CALGELGVINPWDTRQMFF. CDR3 DNA: TGTGCTCTTGGGGAGCTGGGGGTCATAAATCCCTGGGACACCCGACAGATGTTTTTC.

A remark on this clone: TCRdb has a much larger clone's protein, which differs at residue 17 from the translation of this DNA, likely because of a read error; what is shown is the protein translated from the DNA. The chain links TRDV2 to TRDJ1, with 10 bases identical to TRDD3. CDR3 length equals 18 residues. Germline V gene sequence: CDR1 GEAIGNYY, CDR2 EKD. CDR3 in amino acids: CACDTVGGDTKYTDKLTF. The CDR3 region has the DNA TGTGCCTGTGACACCGTCGGGGGGGATACGAAGTACACCGATAAACTCACCTTT.

By sample share, this clone is medium-sized. This likely stems from a read error, as it lies one base from a far larger clone. This sequence joins TRDV2 and TRDJ1, with 10 bases identical to TRDD3. The V gene's germline CDR1 is GEAIGNYY and CDR2 EKD. CDR3 length equals 18 residues. CDR3: CACGTVGGDTKYTDKLIF. CDR3 DNA: TGTGCCTGTGGCACCGTCGGGGGGGATACGAAGTACACCGATAAACTCATCTTT.

With regard to this clone: The translation of this DNA and the TCRdb protein of a much larger clone differ at residue 14, probably owing to a read error; the protein shown here is translated from the DNA. The chain joins TRDV1 to TRDJ2; D assignment may be TRDD2 or TRDD3 (7 bases each). This CDR3 region has 19 residues. Trimming cost V 2 bases and J 8 bases, with 27 bases left between them. Germline lookup yields CDR1 TSWWSYY and CDR2 QGS. CDR3: CALGEIAFLHVLGWAQLFF. CDR3 nucleotides: TGTGCTCTTGGGGAAATAGCCTTCCTTCATGTACTGGGGTGGGCACAACTCTTCTTT.

The sample holds a few counts of this clone. The protein TCRdb gives is from a much larger clone and does not agree with this DNA's translation at residue 4, likely a read error; the protein shown here comes from the DNA. The gene calls are TRDV2 and TRDJ1; D call uncertain. The CDR3 is 17 amino acids. Looked up from germline, CDR1 is GEAIGNYY and CDR2 is EKD. The CDR3 region has the DNA TGTGCCTGTAACACCGTAGGGACCGAATCCAACACCGATAAACTCATCTTT. Amino acids: CACNTVGTESNTDKLIF.

This clone was detected only a few times. This likely stems from a read error, as it lies one base from a far larger clone. Other DNA sequences in this sample translate to the same CDR3. The V and J genes are TRDV2 and TRDJ1; D is possibly TRDD3 (6 bases). This CDR3 spans 17 amino acids. The V and J ends lost 3 bases and 0 bases respectively, with 19 bases between them. Germline CDR1 GEAIGNYY, CDR2 EKD. CDR3 nucleotides: TGTGCCTGTGACGACATGGGTGGGGGTCCTCACACCGATAAACTCATCTTT. It yields the protein CACDDMGGGPHTDKLIF.

About this clone: Given a far larger clone just one base away, this is likely a sequencing read error. The sample holds other DNA sequences that translate to the same CDR3. The chain joins TRDV1 to TRDJ1, with 12 bases that match TRDD3. The CDR3 has 23 amino acids. Per germline, CDR1 TSWWSYY and CDR2 QGS. V lost 6 bases and J lost 6; bases outside the gene matches: 32. The CDR3 loop reads CALGVQSSSTRVWGIRGLNKLIF. Written as DNA, the CDR3 is TGTGCTCTTGGAGTCCAATCTTCCTCTACGCGGGTCTGGGGGATACGAGGGCTAAATAAACTCATCTTT.

Concerning this clone: This probably arose from a read error, given a far larger clone one base away. This sample also contains other DNA sequences that code for the same CDR3. The chain has TRDV3 and TRDJ1, with TRDD3 matching over 10 bases. Germline V gives CDR1 TVYSNPD, CDR2 GDNSRS (reference sequence). CDR3 length equals 20 residues. V shed 4 bases, J shed 0 bases, and the junction held 23 bases outside the gene matches. CDR3 in amino acids: CAYDFPKYTGGLMYTDKLIF. DNA of the CDR3: TGTGCCTACGACTTCCCCAAATATACTGGGGGATTAATGTACACCGATAAACTCATCTTT.

Note on this clone: The protein that TCRdb holds for this DNA derives from a much larger clone and differs from the translated DNA at residue 9, which likely indicates a read error; the protein shown here is translated from the DNA. V is TRDV1 and J is TRDJ1; TRDD3 agrees at 12 bases. The CDR3 totals 17 residues. V shed 3 bases, J shed 11 bases, and the junction held 16 bases outside the gene matches. The germline gives CDR1 TSWWSYY, CDR2 QGS. CDR3 sequence: CALGDDLPILGDTGLIF. The CDR3, as DNA: TGTGCTCTTGGGGATGACCTTCCCATACTGGGGGATACTGGGCTCATCTTT.

This clone counts as large. This may be a read error, as it is one base from a much larger clone. The sample holds other DNA sequences that translate to the same CDR3. The V call is TRDV1, the J call TRDJ1; tentative D call: TRDD3 (5 bases). The CDR3 consists of 18 residues. Per the germline V gene, CDR1 is TSWWSYY and CDR2 is QGS. The CDR3, as DNA: TGTGCCCTTGGGGAACCTTTGTATGGGGAGCCCTACACCGATAAACTCATCTTT. Translated, it gives CALGEPLYGEPYTDKLIF.

A few counts support this clone. The TCRdb protein, from a much larger clone, departs from this DNA's translation at residue 9, likely by read error; the protein shown derives from the DNA. This chain uses TRDV2 with TRDJ1; tentatively, D is TRDD3 (6 bases). The CDR3 is 14 amino acids. Germline lookup yields CDR1 GEAIGNYY and CDR2 EKD. The CDR3 here is CACDTVGLEDTLIF. The CDR3 DNA reads as TGTGCCTGTGACACCGTGGGACTGGAGGATACACTCATCTTT.

In the case of this clone: TCRdb pairs this DNA with a much larger clone's protein that differs at residue 15, likely a read error; the protein shown was translated from the DNA. The V call is TRDV1, the J call TRDJ3, with D maybe TRDD3 (5 bases). The CDR3 consists of 19 residues. From germline, CDR1 is TSWWSYY and CDR2 QGS. CDR3 nucleotides: TGTGCTCTTGGGGAACTGGGGGTCATAAATCCCTGGGACACCCAACAGATGTTTTTC. Translating it yields CALGELGVINPWDTQQMFF.

As concerns this clone: A read error is the likely source, as a far larger clone sits one nucleotide away. This sample also contains other DNA sequences that code for the same CDR3. The rearrangement joins TRDV2 to TRDJ1; tentatively, D is TRDD3 (6 bases). Germline assignment: CDR1 GEAIGNYY and CDR2 EKD. CDR3 length: 18 residues. V lost 0 bases, J lost 0 bases, and 19 bases lay in between. Here the CDR3 DNA reads TGTGCCTGTGACACCGTCGGGGGAGATACGAAGTACACCGATAAACTCATCTTT. This encodes CACDTVGGDTKYTDKLIF.

Worth noting for this clone: Translating this DNA gives a protein that differs at residue 7 from the TCRdb one, which belongs to a much larger clone; a read error is likely, and the protein shown is this translation. The gene calls are TRDV2 and TRDJ1; 11 bases agree with TRDD3. Germline CDR1 and CDR2: GEAIGNYY and EKD. The CDR3 has 18 amino acids. V gave up 3 bases and J gave up 4 bases; unmatched junction bases: 15. The CDR3 DNA sequence: TGTGCCTGTGACCCCCCCAGCCTCCTGGGGGATACTAGCGATAAACTCATCTTT. Its protein is CACDPPSLLGDTSDKLIF.

This clone was detected only a few times. The translation of this DNA and the TCRdb protein of a much larger clone differ at residue 14, probably owing to a read error; the protein shown here is translated from the DNA. This chain uses TRDV1 with TRDJ1, with TRDD2 identical over 7 bases. CDR3 length equals 17 residues. Germline CDR1 and CDR2: TSWWSYY and QGS. CDR3 protein: CALGGTFLRWGADRLIF. In DNA form, the CDR3 reads TGTGCTCTTGGGGGAACCTTCCTCCGTTGGGGCGCCGATAGACTCATCTTT.

This clone was observed a few times. A single base is all that separates this from a far larger clone, so a read error is likely. Other DNA sequences within the sample encode an identical CDR3. The CDR3 sequence is CAFPVTYSWFGNTDKLIF. The CDR3 DNA reads as TGTGCCTTTCCTGTAACCTATTCTTGGTTTGGGAACACCGATAAACTCATCTTT. The chain has TRDV3 and TRDJ1; D not certain. CDR1 is TVYSNPD and CDR2 is GDNSRS in the germline V gene (reference sequence). The V gene lost 2 bases and the J gene lost 0 bases, with 25 bases spanning the gap. This CDR3 region has 18 residues. The whole variable domain, remainder taken from reference TRDV3 and TRDJ1, is CDKVTQSSPDQTVASGSEVVLLCTYDTVYSNPDLFWYRIRPDYSFQFVFYGDNSRSEGADFTQGRFSVKHILTQKAFHLVISPVRTEDSATYYCAFPVTYSWFGNTDKLIFGKGTRVTVEP.